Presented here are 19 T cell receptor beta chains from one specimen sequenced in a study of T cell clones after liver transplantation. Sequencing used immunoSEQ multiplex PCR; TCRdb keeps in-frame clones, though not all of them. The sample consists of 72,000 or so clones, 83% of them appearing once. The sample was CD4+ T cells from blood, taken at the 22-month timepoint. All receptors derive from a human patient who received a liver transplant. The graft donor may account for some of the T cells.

In DNA form, the CDR3 reads TGTGCCAGCTCACCCCCGGGCGGAGGGGGCAGAGATGAGCAGTTCTTC. Encoded protein: CASSPPGGGGRDEQFF. This chain joins TRBV18 and TRBJ2-1; a possible D gene is TRBD1 (7 bases). Per germline, CDR1 KGHSH and CDR2 LQKENI. The CDR3 consists of 16 residues. V gave up 3 bases and J gave up 8 bases, with 20 bases separating them.

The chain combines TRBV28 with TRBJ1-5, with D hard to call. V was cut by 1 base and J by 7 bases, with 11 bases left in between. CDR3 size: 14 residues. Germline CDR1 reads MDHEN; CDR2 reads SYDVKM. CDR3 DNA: TGTGCCAGCAGTTTATCAGTTGGTGGGCAGCCCCAGCATTTT. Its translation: CASSLSVGGQPQHF.

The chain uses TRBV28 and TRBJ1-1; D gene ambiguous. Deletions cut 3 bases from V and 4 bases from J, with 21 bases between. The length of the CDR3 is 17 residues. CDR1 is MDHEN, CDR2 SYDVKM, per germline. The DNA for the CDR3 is TGTGCCAGCAGTTTTAGGCTCTCTGTGACGAGGCCCACTGAAGCTTTCTTT. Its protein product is CASSFRLSVTRPTEAFF. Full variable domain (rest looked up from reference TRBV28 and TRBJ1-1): DVKVTQSSRYLVKRTGEKVFLECVQDMDHENMFWYRQDPGLGLRLIYFSYDVKMKEKGDIPEGYSVSREKKERFSLILESASTNQTSMYLCASSFRLSVTRPTEAFFGQGTRLTVV.

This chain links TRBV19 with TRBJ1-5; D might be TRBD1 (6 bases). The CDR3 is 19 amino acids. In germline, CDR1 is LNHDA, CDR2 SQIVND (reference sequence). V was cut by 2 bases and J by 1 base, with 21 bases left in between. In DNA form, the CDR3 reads TGTGCCAGTAGTATATCCTCCGGCAGGGGAAGAGGCAGCAATCAGCCCCAGCATTTT. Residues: CASSISSGRGRGSNQPQHF.

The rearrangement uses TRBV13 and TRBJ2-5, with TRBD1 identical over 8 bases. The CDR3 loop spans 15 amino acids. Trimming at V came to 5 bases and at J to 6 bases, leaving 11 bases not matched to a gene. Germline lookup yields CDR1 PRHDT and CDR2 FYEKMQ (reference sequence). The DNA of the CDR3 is TGTGCCAGCAGCCCCCCGGCAGGGGGCGCGAAGACCCAGTACTTC. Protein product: CASSPPAGGAKTQYF.

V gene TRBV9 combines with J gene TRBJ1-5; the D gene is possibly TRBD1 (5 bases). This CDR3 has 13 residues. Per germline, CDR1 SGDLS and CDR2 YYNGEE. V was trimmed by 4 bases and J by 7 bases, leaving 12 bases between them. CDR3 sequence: CASSRGGSQPQHF. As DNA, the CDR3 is TGTGCCAGCAGCCGCGGGGGGTCCCAGCCCCAGCATTTT.

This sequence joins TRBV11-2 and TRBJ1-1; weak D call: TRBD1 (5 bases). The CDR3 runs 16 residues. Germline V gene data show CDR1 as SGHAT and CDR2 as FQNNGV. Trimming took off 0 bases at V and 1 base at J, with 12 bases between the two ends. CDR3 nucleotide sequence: TGTGCCAGCAGCTTAGATTGGGGGAACAGGAACACTGAAGCTTTCTTT. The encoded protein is CASSLDWGNRNTEAFF.

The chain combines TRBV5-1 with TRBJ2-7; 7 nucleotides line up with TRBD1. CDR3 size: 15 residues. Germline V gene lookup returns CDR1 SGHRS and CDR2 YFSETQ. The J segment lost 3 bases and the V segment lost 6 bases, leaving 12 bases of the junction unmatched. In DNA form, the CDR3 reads TGCGCCAGCAACCCAGGACAGGTCCCCATCTACGAGCAGTACTTC. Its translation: CASNPGQVPIYEQYF.

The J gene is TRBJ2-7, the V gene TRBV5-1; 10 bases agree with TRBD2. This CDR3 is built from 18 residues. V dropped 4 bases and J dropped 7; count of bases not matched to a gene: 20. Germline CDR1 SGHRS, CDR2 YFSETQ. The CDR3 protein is CASSIGPASSGRAKEQYF. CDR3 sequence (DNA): TGCGCCAGCAGCATCGGCCCAGCGAGCAGCGGGAGGGCCAAAGAGCAGTACTTC.

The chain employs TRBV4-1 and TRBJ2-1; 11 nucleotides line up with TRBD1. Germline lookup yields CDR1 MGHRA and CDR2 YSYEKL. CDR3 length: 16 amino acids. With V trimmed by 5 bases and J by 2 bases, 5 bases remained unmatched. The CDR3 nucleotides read TGCGCCAGCAGCTATTCGGGACAGGGGGCCTACAATGAGCAGTTCTTC. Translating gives CASSYSGQGAYNEQFF.

CDR3 in amino acids: CATTPRTPLAKNIQYF. CDR3 nucleotide sequence: TGTGCCACCACCCCCAGAACACCTTTAGCCAAAAACATTCAGTACTTC. This chain connects TRBV6-4 to TRBJ2-4; D ambiguous. The CDR3 has 16 amino acids. Germline V gives CDR1 MRHNA, CDR2 SNTAGT. V was trimmed by 10 bases and J by 0 bases, leaving 19 bases between them.

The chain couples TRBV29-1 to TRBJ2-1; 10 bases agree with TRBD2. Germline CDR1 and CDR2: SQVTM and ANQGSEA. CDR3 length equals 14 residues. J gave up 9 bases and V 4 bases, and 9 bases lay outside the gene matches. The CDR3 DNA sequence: TGCAGCGTTGGGGCCAACAGCGGGAGGGGTGAGCAGTTCTTC. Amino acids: CSVGANSGRGEQFF.

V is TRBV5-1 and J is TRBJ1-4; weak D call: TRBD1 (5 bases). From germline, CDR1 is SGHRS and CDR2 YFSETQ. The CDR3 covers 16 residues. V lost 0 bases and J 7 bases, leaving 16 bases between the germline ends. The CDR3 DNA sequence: TGCGCCAGCAGCTTGGACCGCGGGGCCGGGGGTGAAAAACTGTTTTTT. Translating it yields CASSLDRGAGGEKLFF.

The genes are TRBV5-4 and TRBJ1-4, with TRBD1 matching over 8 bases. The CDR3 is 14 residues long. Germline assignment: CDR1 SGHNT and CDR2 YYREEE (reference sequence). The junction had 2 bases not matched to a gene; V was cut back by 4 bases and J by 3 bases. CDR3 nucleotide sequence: TGTGCCAGCAGCCCACAGGGGGCTAATGAAAAACTGTTTTTT. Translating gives CASSPQGANEKLFF. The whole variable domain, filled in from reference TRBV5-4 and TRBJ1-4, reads ETGVTQSPTHLIKTRGQQVTLRCSSQSGHNTVSWYQQALGQGPQFIFQYYREEENGRGNFPPRFSGLQFPNYSSELNVNALELDDSALYLCASSPQGANEKLFFGSGTQLSVL.

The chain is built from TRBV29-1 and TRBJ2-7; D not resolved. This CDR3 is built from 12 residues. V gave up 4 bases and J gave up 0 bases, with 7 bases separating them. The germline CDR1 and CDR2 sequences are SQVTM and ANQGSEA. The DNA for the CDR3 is TGCAGCGTTGTAACAAGCTCCTACGAGCAGTACTTC. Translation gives CSVVTSSYEQYF.

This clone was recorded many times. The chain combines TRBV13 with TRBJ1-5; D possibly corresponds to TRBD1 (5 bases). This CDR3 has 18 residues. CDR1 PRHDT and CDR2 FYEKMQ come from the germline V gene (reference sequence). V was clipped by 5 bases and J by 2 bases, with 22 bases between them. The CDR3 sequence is CASSNTRDSHQGNQPQHF. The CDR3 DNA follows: TGTGCCAGCAGCAATACCCGGGACTCACACCAAGGCAATCAGCCCCAGCATTTT.

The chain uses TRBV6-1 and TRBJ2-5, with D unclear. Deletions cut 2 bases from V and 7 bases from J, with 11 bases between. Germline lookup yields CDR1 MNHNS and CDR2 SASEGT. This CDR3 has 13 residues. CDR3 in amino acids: CASSESPVGTQYF. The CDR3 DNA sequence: TGTGCCAGCAGTGAATCCCCCGTGGGGACCCAGTACTTC.

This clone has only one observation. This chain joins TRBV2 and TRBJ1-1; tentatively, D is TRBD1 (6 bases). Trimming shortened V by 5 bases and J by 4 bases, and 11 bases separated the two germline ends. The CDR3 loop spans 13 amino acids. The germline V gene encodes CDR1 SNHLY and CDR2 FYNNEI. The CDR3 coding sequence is TGTGCCAGCAGTTTAAGGGGGGTCACTGAAGCTTTCTTT. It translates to CASSLRGVTEAFF.

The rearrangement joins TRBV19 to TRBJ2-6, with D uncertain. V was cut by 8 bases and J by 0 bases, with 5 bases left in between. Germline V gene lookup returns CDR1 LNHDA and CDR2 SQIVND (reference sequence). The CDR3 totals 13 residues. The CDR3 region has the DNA TGTGCCAGTTCCCTCTCTGGGGCCAACGTCCTGACTTTC. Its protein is CASSLSGANVLTF.